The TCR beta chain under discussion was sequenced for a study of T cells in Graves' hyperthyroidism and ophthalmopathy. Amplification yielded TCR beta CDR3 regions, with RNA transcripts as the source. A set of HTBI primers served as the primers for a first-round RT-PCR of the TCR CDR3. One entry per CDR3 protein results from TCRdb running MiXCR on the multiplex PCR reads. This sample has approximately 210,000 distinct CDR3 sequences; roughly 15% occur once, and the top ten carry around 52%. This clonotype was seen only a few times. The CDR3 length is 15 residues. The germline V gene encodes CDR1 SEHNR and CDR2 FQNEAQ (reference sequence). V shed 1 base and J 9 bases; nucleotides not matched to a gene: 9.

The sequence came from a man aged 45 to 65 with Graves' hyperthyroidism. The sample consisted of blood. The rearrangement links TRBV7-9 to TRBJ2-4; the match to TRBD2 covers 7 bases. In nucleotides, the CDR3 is TGTGCCAGCAGCTTAGTGGTAGCGGGCGGGACCATTCAGTACTTC. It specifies CASSLVVAGGTIQYF.